Below are 3 T cell receptor beta chains sequenced from a single sample in a study of blood T cell repertoires in COVID-19. Sequencing used immunoSEQ multiplex PCR; TCRdb keeps in-frame clones, though not all of them. The sample contains around 280,000 clones, 75% to 90% of which appear only once. The sample was PBMCs or T cells enriched from blood (not recorded which). The receptors were sampled from a woman aged 40 to 50 who had recovered from COVID-19.

The rearrangement links TRBV4-3 to TRBJ2-7; TRBD2 might be the D (6 bases). The CDR3 loop spans 16 amino acids. V was cut by 0 bases and J by 0 bases, with 12 bases left in between. Germline CDR1 LGHNA, CDR2 YSLEER. The CDR3 sequence is CASSQELADSSYEQYF. The CDR3 nucleotides read TGCGCCAGCAGCCAAGAACTAGCTGATAGCTCCTACGAGCAGTACTTC.

The chain couples TRBV4-1 to TRBJ1-2; D call uncertain. V lost 0 bases and J lost 4, with 12 bases in between. Germline loops: CDR1 MGHRA, CDR2 YSYEKL. This CDR3 spans 15 amino acids. CDR3 nucleotide sequence: TGCGCCAGCAGCCAAGATGCCGGAGGAGGCTATGGCTACACCTTC. Translation: CASSQDAGGGYGYTF.

This chain links TRBV18 with TRBJ2-3, with D unresolved. CDR3 length: 14 residues. Deletions cut 2 bases from V and 4 bases from J, with 10 bases between. Germline CDR1 and CDR2: KGHSH and LQKENI. For the CDR3, the DNA is TGTGCCAGCTCACCAGAAATGGGCCCAGATACGCAGTATTTT. This encodes CASSPEMGPDTQYF.